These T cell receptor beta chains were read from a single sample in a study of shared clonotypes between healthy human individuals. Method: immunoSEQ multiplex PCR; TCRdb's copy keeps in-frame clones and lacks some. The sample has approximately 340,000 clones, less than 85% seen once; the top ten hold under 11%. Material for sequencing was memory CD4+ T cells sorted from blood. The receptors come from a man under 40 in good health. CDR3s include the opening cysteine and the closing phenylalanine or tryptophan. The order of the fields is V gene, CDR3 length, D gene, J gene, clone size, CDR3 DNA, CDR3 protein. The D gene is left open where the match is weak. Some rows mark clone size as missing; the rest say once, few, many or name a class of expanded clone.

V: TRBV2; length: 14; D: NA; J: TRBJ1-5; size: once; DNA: TGTGCCAGCAGTGTTGAGACAGCCCGGGGAACCCAGCATTTT; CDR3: CASSVETARGTQHF
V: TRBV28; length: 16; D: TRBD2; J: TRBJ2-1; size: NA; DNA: TGTGCCAGCAGTTTATGGGGGGAGGGTAGCGGGAAAGTGCAGTTCTTC; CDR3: CASSLWGEGSGKVQFF
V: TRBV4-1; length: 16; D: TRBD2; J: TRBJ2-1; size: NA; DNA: TGCGCCAGCAGCGAGGTCGGGAGGGCCTCCTACAATGAGCAGTTCTTC; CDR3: CASSEVGRASYNEQFF
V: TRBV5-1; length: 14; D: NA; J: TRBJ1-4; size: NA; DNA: TGCGCCAGCAGCCCACAGGGAATTAATGAAAAACTGTTTTTT; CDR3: CASSPQGINEKLFF
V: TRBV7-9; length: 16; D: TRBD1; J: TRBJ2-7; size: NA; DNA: TGTGCCAGCAGCTCCTACCTAGGACAGGGAGAGGACGAGCAGTACTTC; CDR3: CASSSYLGQGEDEQYF
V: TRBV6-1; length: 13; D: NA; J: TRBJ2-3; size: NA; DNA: TGTGCCAGCGAGGTAGGGAACACAGATACGCAGTATTTT; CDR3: CASEVGNTDTQYF
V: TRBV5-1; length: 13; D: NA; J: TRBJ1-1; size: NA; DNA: TGCGCCAGCAGCTTGGACATAGGCACTGAAGCTTTCTTT; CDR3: CASSLDIGTEAFF
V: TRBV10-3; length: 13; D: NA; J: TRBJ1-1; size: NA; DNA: TGTGCCATCAGTGGAGACAAGAACACTGAAGCTTTCTTT; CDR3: CAISGDKNTEAFF
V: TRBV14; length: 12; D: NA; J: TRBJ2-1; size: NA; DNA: TGTGCCAGCAGCCAAGATCGGGGGCGTGCGTTCTTC; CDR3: CASSQDRGRAFF
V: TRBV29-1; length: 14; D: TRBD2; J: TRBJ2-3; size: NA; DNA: TGCAGCGTTCCCGGACTAGCGGGCACAGATACGCAGTATTTT; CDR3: CSVPGLAGTDTQYF
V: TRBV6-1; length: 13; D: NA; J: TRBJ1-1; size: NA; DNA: TGTGCCAGCAGCCGGCAGGGGAACACTGAAGCTTTCTTT; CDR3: CASSRQGNTEAFF
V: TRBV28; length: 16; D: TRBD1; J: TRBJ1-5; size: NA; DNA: TGTGCCAGCAGCCTGTGGGGACAGGGGAGCAATCAGCCCCAGCATTTT; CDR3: CASSLWGQGSNQPQHF
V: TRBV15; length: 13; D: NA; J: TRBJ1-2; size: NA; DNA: TGTGCCACCAGCACCCGAGACAACTATGGCTACACCTTC; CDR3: CATSTRDNYGYTF
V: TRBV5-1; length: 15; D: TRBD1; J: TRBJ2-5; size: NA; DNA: TGCGCCATCGTACCGGGACAGGGGGCCCGGGAGACCCAGTACTTC; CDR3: CAIVPGQGARETQYF
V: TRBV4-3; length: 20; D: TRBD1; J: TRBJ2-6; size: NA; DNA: TGCGCCAGCAGCCAAGTTTTTGGGACAGGGGCAAGCTCTGGGGCCAACGTCCTGACTTTC; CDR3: CASSQVFGTGASSGANVLTF
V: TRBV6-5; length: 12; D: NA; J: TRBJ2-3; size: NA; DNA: TGTGCCAGCAAGAGTTACACAGATACGCAGTATTTT; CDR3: CASKSYTDTQYF
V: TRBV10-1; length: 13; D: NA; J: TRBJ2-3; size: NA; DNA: TGCGCCAGCAGTGCGTCCGGCACAGATACGCAGTATTTT; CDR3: CASSASGTDTQYF
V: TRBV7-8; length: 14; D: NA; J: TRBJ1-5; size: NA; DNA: TGTGCCAGCAGCCTACTCGCTGGGTTGCAGCCCCAGCATTTT; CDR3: CASSLLAGLQPQHF
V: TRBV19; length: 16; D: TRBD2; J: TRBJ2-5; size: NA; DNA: TGTGCCAGTAGTGGTCGACTAGCGGGAGTTTTGGAGACCCAGTACTTC; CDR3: CASSGRLAGVLETQYF
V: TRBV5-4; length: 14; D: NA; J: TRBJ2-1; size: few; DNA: TGTGCCAGCAGCCCCCAAGGACCCAACAATGAGCAGTTCTTC; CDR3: CASSPQGPNNEQFF
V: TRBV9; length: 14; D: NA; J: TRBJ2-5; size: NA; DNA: TGTGCCAGCAGCGTAGGGCAGGGGAGGGAGACCCAGTACTTC; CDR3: CASSVGQGRETQYF
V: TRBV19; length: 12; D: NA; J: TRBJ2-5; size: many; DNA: TGTGCCAGTAGTATACCCGGGGAGACCCAGTACTTC; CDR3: CASSIPGETQYF
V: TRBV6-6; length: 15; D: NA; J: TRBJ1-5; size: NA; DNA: TGTGCCAGCAGCTACTCAGCAGGGCCCAATCAGCCCCAGCATTTT; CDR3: CASSYSAGPNQPQHF
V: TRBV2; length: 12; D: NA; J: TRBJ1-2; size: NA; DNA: TGTGCCAGCTCTTGGAGGGGATATGGCTACACCTTC; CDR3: CASSWRGYGYTF
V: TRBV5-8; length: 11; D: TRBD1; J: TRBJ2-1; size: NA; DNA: TGCGCCAGCAGCTTCACCGGGACAGCGTTCTTC; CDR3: CASSFTGTAFF
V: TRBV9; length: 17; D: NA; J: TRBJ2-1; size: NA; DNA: TGTGCCAGCAGCACTGGGGGGCCGTCCCAGTCCTACAATGAGCAGTTCTTC; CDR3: CASSTGGPSQSYNEQFF